This T cell receptor beta chain was sequenced for a study of shared clonotypes between healthy human individuals. CDR3 size: 14 residues. Germline V gene lookup returns CDR1 SGHKS and CDR2 YYEKEE (reference sequence). Trimming cost V 2 bases and J 0 bases, with 6 bases left between them. This clone is a singleton in its sample. For every subset, genomic DNA was evenly distributed across several immunoSEQ plates. Here immunoSEQ multiplex PCR was the method, and the copy in TCRdb shows in-frame clones only, minus some. The table shows approximately 460,000 clones, with approximately 80% occurring only once.

Material: PBMCs. The chain uses TRBV5-5 and TRBJ1-5; the D is unclear. The TCR originated in a woman aged 40 to 50 in good health. Some clones in this sample may be carry-over from other donors' samples. CDR3: CASSFQYSNQPQHF. Written as DNA, the CDR3 is TGTGCCAGCAGCTTTCAATATAGCAATCAGCCCCAGCATTTT.